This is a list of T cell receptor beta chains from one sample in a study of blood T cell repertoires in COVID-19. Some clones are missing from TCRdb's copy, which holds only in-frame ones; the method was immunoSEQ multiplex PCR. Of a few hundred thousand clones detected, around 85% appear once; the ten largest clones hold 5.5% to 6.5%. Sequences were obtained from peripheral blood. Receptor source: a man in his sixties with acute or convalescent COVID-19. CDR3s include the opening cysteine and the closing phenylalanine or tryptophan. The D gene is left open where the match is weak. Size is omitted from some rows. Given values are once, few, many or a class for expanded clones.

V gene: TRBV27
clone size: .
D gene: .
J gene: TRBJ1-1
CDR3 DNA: TGTGCCAGCAGTCCACAGGGAGGGGACGGTGAAGCTTTCTTT
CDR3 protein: CASSPQGGDGEAFF

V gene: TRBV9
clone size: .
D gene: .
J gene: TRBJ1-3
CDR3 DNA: TGTGCCAGCAGCGTAGGTTTGGGTGAGGCTGGAAACACCATATATTTT
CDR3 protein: CASSVGLGEAGNTIYF

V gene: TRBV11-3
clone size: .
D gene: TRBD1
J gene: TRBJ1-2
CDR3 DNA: TGTGCCAGCAGCCAGGGACAGGGAGGCTATGGCTACACCTTC
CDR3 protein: CASSQGQGGYGYTF

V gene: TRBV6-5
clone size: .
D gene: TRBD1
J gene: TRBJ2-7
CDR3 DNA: TGTGCCACTCAAAGAACCGGGACAGGTTACTACGAGCAGTACTTC
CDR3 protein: CATQRTGTGYYEQYF

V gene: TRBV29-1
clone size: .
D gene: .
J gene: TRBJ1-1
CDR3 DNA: TGCAGCGTTATAGGCTCTCTTTGGGGGGGAGCTTTCTTT
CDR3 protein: CSVIGSLWGGAFF

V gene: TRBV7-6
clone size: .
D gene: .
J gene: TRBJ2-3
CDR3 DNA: TGTGCCAGCAGCTTACGGGCCGGGAGAGATACGCAGTATTTT
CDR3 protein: CASSLRAGRDTQYF

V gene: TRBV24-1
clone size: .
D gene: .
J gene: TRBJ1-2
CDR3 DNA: TGTGCCACCAGTGGACAGGCCCCTAATGGCTACACCTTC
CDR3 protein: CATSGQAPNGYTF

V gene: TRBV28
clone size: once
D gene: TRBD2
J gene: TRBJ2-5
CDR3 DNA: TGTGCCAGCAGTCCACTAGCGGGAGGCGGGGAGACCCAGTACTTC
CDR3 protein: CASSPLAGGGETQYF

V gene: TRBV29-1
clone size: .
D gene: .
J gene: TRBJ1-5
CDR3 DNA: TGCAGCGTTTCAGGGGAGGGGGGTCAGCCCCAGCATTTT
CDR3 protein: CSVSGEGGQPQHF

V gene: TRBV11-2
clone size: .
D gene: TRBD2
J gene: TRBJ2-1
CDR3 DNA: TGTGCCAGCAGCTTAGCTAGCGGGATTAGTAATGAGCAGTTCTTC
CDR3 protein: CASSLASGISNEQFF

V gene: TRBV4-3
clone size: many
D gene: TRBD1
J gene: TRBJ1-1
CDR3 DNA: TGCGCCAGCAGCCAAGTATTAACAGGGGGGTTGACTGAAGCTTTCTTT
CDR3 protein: CASSQVLTGGLTEAFF

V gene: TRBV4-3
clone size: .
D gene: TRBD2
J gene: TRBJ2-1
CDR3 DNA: TGCGCCAGCAGCCAAGATAAGTCGGGAGGTGAGCAGTTCTTC
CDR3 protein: CASSQDKSGGEQFF

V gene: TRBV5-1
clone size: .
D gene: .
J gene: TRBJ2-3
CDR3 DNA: TGCGCCAGCAGCTTACTGGGGCAAACAGATACGCAGTATTTT
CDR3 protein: CASSLLGQTDTQYF

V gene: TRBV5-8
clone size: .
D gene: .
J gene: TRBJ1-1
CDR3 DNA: TGTGCCAGCAGCTTGTTCGCAGGGGCCGGGAACACTGAAGCTTTCTTT
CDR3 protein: CASSLFAGAGNTEAFF

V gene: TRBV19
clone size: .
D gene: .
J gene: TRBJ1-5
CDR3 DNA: TGTGCCAGTAGTATAGATCGGAGGAGATATAGCAATCAGCCCCAGCATTTT
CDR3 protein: CASSIDRRRYSNQPQHF

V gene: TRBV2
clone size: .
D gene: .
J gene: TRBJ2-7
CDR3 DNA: TGTGCCAGCAGTCCGCCAGCGCACGAGCAGTACTTC
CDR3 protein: CASSPPAHEQYF

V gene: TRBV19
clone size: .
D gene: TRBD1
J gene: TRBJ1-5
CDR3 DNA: TGTGCCAGTAGTCCGGGACAGGGGCCCCACAATCAGCCCCAGCATTTT
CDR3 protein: CASSPGQGPHNQPQHF

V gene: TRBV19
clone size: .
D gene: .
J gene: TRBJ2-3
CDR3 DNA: TGTGCCACCACAGGGTCTAGTTCGGATACGCAGTATTTT
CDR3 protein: CATTGSSSDTQYF

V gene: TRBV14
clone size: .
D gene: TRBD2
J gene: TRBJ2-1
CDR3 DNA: TGTGCCAGCAGCCAAGAGGGGACTAGCGGCTTCAATGAGCAGTTCTTC
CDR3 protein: CASSQEGTSGFNEQFF

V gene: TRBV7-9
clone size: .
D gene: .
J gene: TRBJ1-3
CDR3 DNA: TGTGCCAGCAGTCCCCCTGGGGCCGACTCTGGAAACACCATATATTTT
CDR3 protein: CASSPPGADSGNTIYF

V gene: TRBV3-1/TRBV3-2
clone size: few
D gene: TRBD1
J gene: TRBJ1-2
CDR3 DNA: TGTGCCAGCAGCCTTACGCCGACAGACAGGGTTATTGGCTACACCTTC
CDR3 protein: CASSLTPTDRVIGYTF

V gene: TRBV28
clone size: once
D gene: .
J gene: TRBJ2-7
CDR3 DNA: TGTGCCAGCAGTTTATTCGGGGGAGGTTCCTACGAGCAGTACTTC
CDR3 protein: CASSLFGGGSYEQYF

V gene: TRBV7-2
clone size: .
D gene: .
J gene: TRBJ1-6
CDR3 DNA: TGTGCCAGCAGTCCTGGGCCTTCACCCCTCCACTTT
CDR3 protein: CASSPGPSPLHF

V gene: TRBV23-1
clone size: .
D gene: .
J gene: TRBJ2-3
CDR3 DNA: TGCGCCAGCAGTCAAACGTTATACGGGGGGCCGGGCACAGATACGCAGTATTTT
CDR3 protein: CASSQTLYGGPGTDTQYF

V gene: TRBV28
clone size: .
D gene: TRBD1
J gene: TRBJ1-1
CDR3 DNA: TGTGCCAGCAAGGGGACAGGGGGCCCACCGAACACTGAAGCTTTCTTT
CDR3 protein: CASKGTGGPPNTEAFF

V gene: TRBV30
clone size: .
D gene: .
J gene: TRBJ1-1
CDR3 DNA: TGTGCCTGGAGTCCAAGGGGCGGCACTGAAGCTTTCTTT
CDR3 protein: CAWSPRGGTEAFF

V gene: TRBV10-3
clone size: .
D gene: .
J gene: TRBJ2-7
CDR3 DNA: TGTGCCATCTCCGGGAGCTCCTACGAGCAGTACTTC
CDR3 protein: CAISGSSYEQYF

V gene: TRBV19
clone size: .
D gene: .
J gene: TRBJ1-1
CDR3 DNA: TGTGCCAGTAGTATTTCCAGGGGCGGAAAAAGGGACACTGAAGCTTTCTTT
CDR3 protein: CASSISRGGKRDTEAFF

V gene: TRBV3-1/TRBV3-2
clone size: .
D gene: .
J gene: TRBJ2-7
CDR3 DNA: TGTGCCAGCAGCCAAGGCGTCTACGAGCAGTACTTC
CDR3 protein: CASSQGVYEQYF

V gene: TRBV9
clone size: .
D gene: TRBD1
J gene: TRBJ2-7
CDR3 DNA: TGTGCCAGCAGCGCAGATACAGGGGGCTGGGGAGAGCAGTACTTC
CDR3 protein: CASSADTGGWGEQYF

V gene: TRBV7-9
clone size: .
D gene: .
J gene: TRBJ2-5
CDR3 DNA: TGTGCCAGCAGCCTCGCGGGGGCGGGAGAGACCCAGTACTTC
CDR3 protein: CASSLAGAGETQYF